The clone carrying this T cell receptor (beta chain) was counted at least ten times. This sample was included in a study of human T cells and chemical hapten exposure. The overall study: During the roughly 25-week study period, patients had diphenylcyclopropenone applied to the scalp every week.

Each CDR3 protein gets one entry after TCRdb re-called the RACE reads with MiXCR. The sample comprises approximately 370,000 distinct CDR3 sequences, around 5.5% of which are singletons, and around 8.8% rests with the top ten. Regarding time point: pre-sensitization, week 0. Sample treatment: therapeutic diphenylcyclopropenone sensitization with weekly scalp DPC. The TCR was taken from a woman in her late teens or twenties with alopecia areata. Some clones in this sample may be carry-over from other donors' samples. Specimen: whole blood, collected in connection with sensitization to the hapten diphenylcyclopropenone (DPC).

CDR3 amino acids: CSVGLGVTTEAFF. CDR3 in DNA: TGCAGCGTTGGCCTGGGAGTAACAACTGAAGCTTTCTTT. The genes are TRBV29-1 and TRBJ1-1; D remains unclear. CDR3 length equals 13 residues. Germline V gene sequence: CDR1 SQVTM, CDR2 ANQGSEA. V was trimmed by 4 bases and J by 5 bases, leaving 14 bases between them.